This TCR beta chain originates from a study of cytomegalovirus exposure and HLA in healthy donors (dated by TCRdb to the late 2010s). General notes on the study: According to an earlier analysis of 587 of the donors, roughly 180 million T cells yielded 90 million to 140 million unique TCR beta sequences and approximately 300 Gb of sequence data. An early release covering around 630 HLA-typed donors comprised about 290 gigabases of sequencing data and tens of millions of unique TCR sequences. Of the 300 to 450 genotyped donors, 81% were placed in the genetic ancestry cluster associated with self-reported Caucasian donors. The study aimed to test whether signatures of past pathogen exposure could be identified by cataloging public T cell receptors. The T cell repertoires of around 730 subjects were profiled by immunosequencing and related to cytomegalovirus serostatus. A separate validation cohort of 100 to 150 different subjects was used in addition to the 666-subject first cohort. To predict cytomegalovirus infection status, the study brought together high-throughput TCR immunosequencing, statistical association of individual TCRs with disease status, and machine learning. A later analysis re-analyzed previously published TCR beta repertoires from several hundred donors and added high-resolution HLA genotyping to study TCR occurrence patterns. In the later analysis, no new phenotypic data were used to find candidate immune exposures; instead, reliance was placed on TCR beta sequences and their occurrence across donors. An earlier analysis of 587 of the donors applied high-throughput TCR beta sequencing to assess whether each TCR beta V gene segment acted as functional or pseudogenic. Donor age, sex, ethnicity and CMV serostatus were compiled together with the repertoire data. In a later genetic analysis, genome-wide SNP genotypes for about 55% of the roughly 670 donors were used, and that subset was treated as a discovery cohort. Every repertoire in the discovery cohort had been generated on one and the same sequencing platform. Both class I and class II loci were covered by HLA typing, at four-digit resolution. Typing coverage varied by locus: roughly 629-640 donors for A, B, C, DRB1 and DQB1; under 550 for DQA1; some 610 for DPA1; 400 to 480 for DPB1. Several DR-DQ haplotypes were treated as single units for association and clustering because of strong linkage in the cohort. Across 300 to 400 genotyped donors of the cohort, an average of about 240,000 unique TCR beta nucleotide sequences per donor were sequenced, and approximately 17% of those sequences were non-productive.

General study outcomes and caveats: The study listed 150 to 200 TCR beta chains as associated with cytomegalovirus. A later genetic analysis reported fewer N-insertions in productive TCRs among donors in an Asian-associated ancestry cluster than the roughly 690-donor mean. Linkage disequilibrium might explain the correlated functional status among segregating V segments, but an unknown experimental factor could not be excluded. The presence/absence analyses assumed that sequencing depth was roughly uniform across donors, and that assumption may not be true. According to a later analysis, TCR association rates differed among HLA loci, with DRB1 alleles showing the most associated TCRs and HLA-C alleles showing the fewest. Assigning TCR associations to individual alleles was difficult when HLA alleles, especially DR and DQ, strongly co-occurred. Broadly in line with IMGT annotations, most TCR beta V segments showed up in productive rearrangements about 87% or about 30% of the time in an earlier analysis of under 700 of the donors. In a later genetic analysis, a missense DCLRE1C variant was associated with V-gene and J-gene trimming of TCR beta chains, and the association was replicated in an independent cohort. Compared with equally common non-associated chains, HLA-associated TCR beta chains in a later analysis were more clonally expanded and had lower generation probabilities. A further reported finding was that TCR beta sequences accurately predicted the HLA-A and HLA-B alleles for most subjects in the first cohort. A later analysis associated roughly 17,000 TCR beta sequences with specific HLA alleles at a false discovery rate of 0.05. According to a later analysis, parvovirus B19, influenza, CMV and Epstein-Barr virus appeared linked to several top co-occurrence clusters. A group of highly shared sequence variants was considered likely to be a technical artifact of the sequencing pipeline. A few of the identified cytomegalovirus-associated TCR beta chains were confirmed in vitro to be specific for cytomegalovirus antigens. Only TCR beta chains were sequenced in this cohort, and the absence of alpha or paired-chain data limited detectable features. Because counts were too low, more than 15 rarely observed V segments, including chromosome 9 orphons, were excluded from the earlier analysis of around 640 of the donors. Because some donors lacked HLA typing at each locus, the association tests relied only on the typed subset. For the cohort, immune exposure information was limited to CMV serostatus. Most CMV-associated TCR beta chains appeared to be HLA-restricted in a later analysis, and the HLA associations seemed to be driven largely by CMV exposure. Most TCR sequences were observed very rarely across donors, whereas some public TCRs were present in many individuals. According to the authors, the approach could potentially be generalized to other disease states and immunological phenotypes. The classifier was reported to diagnose cytomegalovirus status with high specificity and sensitivity in both the original cohort and the validation cohort.

Remarks on this clone: The antigen it binds to is not known. The sample holds no much larger clone one base away, and base qualities are not on file.

Library preparation used the immunoSEQ multiplex PCR assay. A mixture of 60 forward primers for TCR Vbeta segments and 13 reverse primers for TCR Jbeta segments was used in the multiplex PCR. The CDR3 region of rearranged TCR beta genes was amplified from genomic DNA by a multiplex PCR assay. Amplified TCR beta libraries were sequenced as 87-base-pair reads on the Illumina HiSeq System. Concerning the study's data processing: Across the 600 to 700 repertoires, a later analysis counted 80 million or so unique TCR beta chains, around 11 million of which were shared by at least two donors. Raw reads were error-corrected and collapsed into unique sequences by a nearest-neighbor algorithm in which closely related sequences were merged to remove PCR and sequencing errors. V, D and J gene segments were assigned by aligning CDR3 sequences to IMGT reference sequences. For a sequence to be retained, a match of at least six nucleotides to both a V gene segment and a J gene segment was required. A rearrangement was called productive if the CDR3 had no stop codons and remained in frame with V and J, and every other rearrangement was called non-productive. Following IMGT convention, CDR3 was defined as the stretch from the second conserved V-encoded cysteine to the conserved J-encoded phenylalanine. The earlier analysis of about 590 of the donors excluded sequences that lacked an unambiguous match to a single V gene segment. In an earlier analysis of some 590 of the donors, a V segment was called functional when productive rearrangements were above 56.7%, and segregating when the standard deviation between donors exceeded 5%. A statistical classification framework was developed to diagnose cytomegalovirus status using the catalog of TCR beta chain sequences. In a later analysis, V and J genes were assigned by comparing TCR nucleotide sequences against IMGT/GENE-DB human TR gene sequences. The TCRdist pipeline was used in a later analysis to assign CDR3 sequences and most-parsimonious VDJ recombination scenarios. A later analysis defined each TCR beta chain by its CDR3 amino acid sequence plus V-gene family, and excluded reads lacking a unique V-gene family. A later analysis removed 550 to 650 highly shared, low-generation-probability nucleotide sequences to deal with suspected cross-contamination and a sequencing artifact. A later analysis calculated a clonal expansion index for each public chain from normalized within-repertoire ranks of inferred template counts. In a later analysis, generation probabilities were computed using a VDJ recombination model fitted to out-of-frame rearrangements, and the results were checked against IGoR. In a later analysis, hypergeometric tests were used to score TCR-TCR, TCR-HLA and TCR-CMV co-occurrence, with a repertoire-size bias correction applied to TCR pairs. A later analysis estimated false discovery rates by permuting HLA or CMV assignments 20 times. In a later analysis, co-occurring TCRs were grouped using DBSCAN, with TCRdist sequence similarity added in when clustering inside HLA-allele-positive subsets. For co-occurrence clustering, repertoires with fewer than 30,000 or more than 120,000 public chains were excluded, along with roughly 5 repertoires with anomalous nucleotide sharing. Not all clones reach the TCRdb copy of this immuneACCESS table, which keeps in-frame sequences only. Checked studies attribute under half of the gap to unresolved V genes and leave the rest unexplained. That table furnishes V, J and clone size, whereas the DNA furnished D and trimming. The sample profile shows 250,000 to 350,000 clones; roughly 85% of them were found once. The biggest ten clones account for around 4.2% of the sample.

In total, roughly 710 healthy bone marrow donors made up the cohort. All cohort members were sampled while nominally healthy, although unrecorded immune exposures were likely present. The donor was CMV seropositive and was included in the group of 250 to 350 seropositive cohort members. Each donor provided a peripheral blood sample, and peripheral blood mononuclear cells were used for TCR beta sequencing. The Qiagen DNeasy Blood Extraction Kit was used to extract genomic DNA from the blood cell samples. The sequence came from a man in his forties in good health and CMV-seropositive. What was sequenced was PBMCs.

At the DNA level, the sequence is TGTGCCAGCAGCGTACGACAGGGGAACACAGATACGCAGTATTTT. This sequence encodes CASSVRQGNTDTQYF. The sequence joins TRBV9 to TRBJ2-3, and TRBD1 matches 8 of the central bases. From its cysteine to its phenylalanine, the CDR3 spans 15 amino acids. Left in the record is the CDR3 DNA by itself, 45 bases read in frame from the first base. The germline V gene sets CDR1 to SGDLS and CDR2 to YYNGEE. Trimming leaves V shorter by 1 base and J shorter by 2 bases, with the junction holding 3 bases beyond the gene matches.